These T cell receptor beta chains were read from a single sample in a study of control samples from healthy donors and cancer patients. Repertoires were generated with immunoSEQ multiplex PCR, while TCRdb's copy carries only in-frame clones and drops some. The data contain 130,000 or so clones, around 92% of them singletons. Sequenced: PBMCs. The receptor source for this set is a man aged 50 to 59 with head and neck cancer. Both conserved end residues are trimmed from each CDR3. Fields, in order: D gene, V gene, J gene, CDR3 protein. The D gene is left open where the match is weak.

>.|TRBV27|TRBJ2-3
ASSLGLLGDTQY
>TRBD1|TRBV29-1|TRBJ1-1
SATGTGGANTEAF
>.|TRBV18|TRBJ2-2
ASSPGISTGELF
>.|TRBV29-1|TRBJ1-2
SVEVVGRYGGYT
>TRBD2|TRBV19|TRBJ2-1
ASSILPLAGVHEQF
>.|TRBV9|TRBJ2-3
ASSVEGTPAQTDTQY
>.|TRBV29-1|TRBJ1-2
SVEVIRLQGYT
>.|TRBV7-2|TRBJ2-5
ASSLAPGGGAETQY
>.|TRBV19|TRBJ2-1
ASSTRPRGYNEQF
>TRBD2|TRBV3-1/TRBV3-2|TRBJ2-3
ASSQDPASLAGGLDTQY
>TRBD1|TRBV5-1|TRBJ2-3
ASSLSGTGGRDTQY
>TRBD2|TRBV29-1|TRBJ2-5
SVTSGGLQETQY
>.|TRBV6-5|TRBJ2-1
ASSYSGEPYNEQF
>TRBD1|TRBV18|TRBJ1-5
ASSTTGDSNQPQH
>.|TRBV14|TRBJ2-7
ASSQVRDVRSYEQY
>TRBD2|TRBV28|TRBJ2-1
ASSRGTSGIDEQF
>.|TRBV24-1|TRBJ2-1
ATSDAWTSEQF
>TRBD1|TRBV5-1|TRBJ1-3
ASSQGGVSGNTIY
>.|TRBV6-4|TRBJ2-4
ASNDGTTVLAKNIQY
>TRBD2|TRBV28|TRBJ2-1
ASSSIIPSGRLNEQF
>.|TRBV7-7|TRBJ2-1
ASSAAGGRGYNEQF
>.|TRBV7-2|TRBJ1-5
ASSLPGDQPQH
>.|TRBV4-1|TRBJ2-7
ASSQDLEETIYEQY
>.|TRBV4-2|TRBJ2-7
ASSQDMGVYEQY
>TRBD1|TRBV5-6|TRBJ2-7
ASSFRFGTGGNEQY
>TRBD2|TRBV10-2|TRBJ2-5
ASRGLAAKETQY
>TRBD1|TRBV28|TRBJ2-3
ASSWTGALDTQY
>TRBD1|TRBV28|TRBJ2-1
ASSFFRTGGNEQF
>.|TRBV15|TRBJ1-2
ATSRDRNYGYT
>.|TRBV7-2|TRBJ2-7
ASSLARYEQY
>.|TRBV9|TRBJ1-1
ASSPGGNTEAF
>.|TRBV7-9|TRBJ2-5
ASSARRGTLETQY
>TRBD1|TRBV5-4|TRBJ2-1
ASSLPGTAYNEQF
>.|TRBV4-2|TRBJ2-3
ASSQEAGVENVDTQY
>.|TRBV3-1/TRBV3-2|TRBJ2-6
ASSQEPSGANVLT
>.|TRBV9|TRBJ2-3
ASSAGASDGTDTQY